This T cell receptor beta chain comes out of a study of T cell responses to AZD1222 COVID-19 vaccine. Study-wide findings and caveats: Rises in breadth and depth of Spike-specific TCRs came after two AZD1222 doses. Donors in the cohort were predominantly white British and more often female, and clonal diversity was possibly underestimated. The study found vaccine-associated CD4 TCRs spanning spike, dominant at 160-218 and 743-854.

Method: immunoSEQ multiplex PCR; TCRdb's copy keeps in-frame clones and lacks some. The sample has some 170,000 clones; approximately 90% are singletons. V shed 3 bases and J shed 1 base, with 10 bases lying between them. The germline V gene encodes CDR1 SGHRS and CDR2 YFSETQ. CDR3 length: 15 residues. Comment on this clone: Its antigen is still unknown.

The material sequenced was peripheral blood, taken 28 days after the second dose of the MenACWY control vaccine. The source of this sequence is an adult who received the MenACWY meningococcal vaccine as a control. The chain is built from TRBV5-1 and TRBJ2-2; possibly TRBD2 for D (7 bases). Here the CDR3 DNA reads TGCGCCAGCAGCTGGGGGGGACAGAACACCGGGGAGCTGTTTTTT. It specifies CASSWGGQNTGELFF.